This T cell receptor beta chain was sequenced during a study of cytomegalovirus exposure and HLA in healthy donors. V shed 6 bases and J 4 bases; nucleotides not matched to a gene: 7. Germline V gene sequence: CDR1 ENHRY, CDR2 SYGVKD. CDR3 length: 14 residues. Only in-frame clones appear in the TCRdb table, and some are missing; sequencing was by immunoSEQ multiplex PCR. The sample consists of about 250,000 clones, less than 90% of them appearing once. This chain links TRBV10-3 with TRBJ2-5; 8 bases agree with TRBD1. This TCR was sampled from a man aged 18 to 30 in good health and CMV-seropositive. The sequenced material came from PBMCs. The CDR3 reads CAIRGTGVGETQYF. The CDR3 region has the DNA TGTGCCATCAGAGGGACAGGTGTTGGAGAGACCCAGTACTTC.